These T cell receptor beta chains were read from a single sample in a study of T cell repertoires in cytomegalovirus infection. TCRdb re-derived calls from the reads in MiXCR, one entry per CDR3 protein. The repertoire holds some 320,000 distinct CDR3 sequences, with around a tenth as singletons. The material sequenced was PBMCs. The origin of the receptors is a human donor in good health (CMV status not recorded). Some clones in this sample may be carry-over from other donors' samples. CDR3s include the opening cysteine and the closing phenylalanine or tryptophan. A D gene is named only where the DNA matches it firmly. Size is omitted from some rows. Given values are once, few, many or a class for expanded clones.

CDR3 protein,D gene,V gene,J gene,clone size
CASSFRGGSTYEQYF,TRBD2,TRBV7-6,TRBJ2-7,few
CASSWGTGINSPLHF,TRBD1,TRBV7-4,TRBJ1-6,.
CATGRITGQPQHF,.,TRBV15,TRBJ1-5,many
CASSPTRTFSYNEQFF,.,TRBV7-8,TRBJ2-1,many
CAISERLGNTEAFF,.,TRBV10-3,TRBJ1-1,.
CASSLNVVTGELFF,.,TRBV7-6,TRBJ2-2,many
CASTGTQNIQYF,.,TRBV2,TRBJ2-4,few
CASSPSLGEQYF,.,TRBV2,TRBJ2-7,few
CASGDGQGANEQYF,TRBD1,TRBV12-5,TRBJ2-7,many
CASSPPTPQETQYF,.,TRBV18,TRBJ2-5,few
CASARAGVAYEQYF,TRBD2,TRBV6-1,TRBJ2-7,.
CASSFDSTTNEKLFF,.,TRBV28,TRBJ1-4,many
CASSPGLANGNEQFF,TRBD2,TRBV12-3/TRBV12-4,TRBJ2-1,many
CASSQYPTGERTEAFF,TRBD1,TRBV6-8,TRBJ1-1,few
CASSLGFGGTEAFF,.,TRBV6-5,TRBJ1-1,.
CASSPTGHGYTF,.,TRBV7-3,TRBJ1-2,.
CASRSRTGPQETQYF,TRBD1,TRBV6-6,TRBJ2-5,few
CSAGPTAATQGSYGYTF,.,TRBV20-1,TRBJ1-2,few
CSARAVGGPGGNTQYF,TRBD2,TRBV20-1,TRBJ2-3,few
CASSQEGQGKNYGYTF,TRBD1,TRBV4-1,TRBJ1-2,.
CASKRGAGEKLFF,.,TRBV30,TRBJ1-4,.
CATQGGGLFF,TRBD1,TRBV28,TRBJ1-4,many
CASSLERNNYGYTF,.,TRBV7-2,TRBJ1-2,many